These T cell receptor beta chains were read from a single sample in a study of blood T cell repertoires in COVID-19. Libraries were prepared by immunoSEQ multiplex PCR; TCRdb keeps only in-frame clonotypes and omits some of them. The sample includes 60,000 or so clones, roughly two thirds of them seen just once. Specimen: PBMCs or T cells enriched from blood (not recorded which). These receptors all come from a woman aged 55-69 years who had been exposed to COVID-19. Each CDR3 is given with its conserved first and last residue. A D gene is named only where the DNA matches it firmly. A clone size is listed for some rows: how often the clone was seen (once, few, many), or a class if it is expanded.

TGTGCCACCAAAAGAACAGGGCGCAATGAGCAGTTCTTC	CATKRTGRNEQFF	NA	TRBJ2-1	NA	TRBV24-1
TGTGCCAGTAGATTCGGGGTAGGTCAGCCCCAGCATTTT	CASRFGVGQPQHF	NA	TRBJ1-5	once	TRBV19
TGTGCCAGCAGTTACGAGTGGAACACTGAAGCTTTCTTT	CASSYEWNTEAFF	NA	TRBJ1-1	NA	TRBV6-5
TGTGCCAGCAGTACTCCCCTCTCGGATACGCAGTATTTT	CASSTPLSDTQYF	NA	TRBJ2-3	once	TRBV28
TGTGCCAGCAGCTTAGGTGGGTGGGACAGCCCTGAGAACTATGGCTACACCTTC	CASSLGGWDSPENYGYTF	TRBD1	TRBJ1-2	NA	TRBV7-2
TGTGCCAGCAAAATCAGGACTAGCGGGGCAGAGACCCAGTACTTC	CASKIRTSGAETQYF	TRBD2	TRBJ2-5	NA	TRBV2
TGTGCCAGCAGCTTAGGGACTAGGGGTAGGAATGAGCAGTTCTTC	CASSLGTRGRNEQFF	TRBD2	TRBJ2-1	once	TRBV5-4
TGTGCCAGCAGCCAAGATCGCGGGGGCGAGCAGTACTTC	CASSQDRGGEQYF	TRBD2	TRBJ2-7	NA	TRBV14
TGTGCCAGCAACAGAGACAGGGGAAACACTGAAGCTTTCTTT	CASNRDRGNTEAFF	TRBD1	TRBJ1-1	few	TRBV7-2
TGTGCCAGCAGTGTAAAAGAGACCCAGTACTTC	CASSVKETQYF	NA	TRBJ2-5	few	TRBV25-1
TGTGCCAGCAGCCCAGGGGTTAGGAGAGAGACCCAGTACTTC	CASSPGVRRETQYF	NA	TRBJ2-5	few	TRBV6-5
TGCGCCAGCAGCTTCGAAGCCCGGGAAGAGACCCAGTACTTC	CASSFEAREETQYF	NA	TRBJ2-5	few	TRBV5-1
TGTGCCACCAGCGGGACAGGGCAAGGAAACACCATATATTTT	CATSGTGQGNTIYF	TRBD1	TRBJ1-3	few	TRBV15
TGTGCCAGCAGCTTCGGGGGGTCGGATACGCAGTATTTT	CASSFGGSDTQYF	TRBD2	TRBJ2-3	NA	TRBV7-9
TGTGCCAGCAGCCCCCTCCCCCGCGAGCAGTACTTC	CASSPLPREQYF	NA	TRBJ2-7	NA	TRBV28
TGTGCCAGCAGTCTCACATCCTTGGAGCAGTACTTC	CASSLTSLEQYF	NA	TRBJ2-7	NA	TRBV28
TGCGCCAGCAGTGAACTACAGCGGGGGAATCAGCCCCAGCATTTT	CASSELQRGNQPQHF	NA	TRBJ1-5	few	TRBV10-2
TGTGCCAGCAGCTTAGAGGGCGGGGGTATATACGAGCAGTACTTC	CASSLEGGGIYEQYF	TRBD2	TRBJ2-7	NA	TRBV7-2
TGTGCCAGCAGTGTCAGAAAGGGGAGCACAGATACGCAGTATTTT	CASSVRKGSTDTQYF	NA	TRBJ2-3	NA	TRBV2
TGCGCCAGCAGCTTGGTGGTAGCCGACACCGGGGAGCTGTTTTTT	CASSLVVADTGELFF	NA	TRBJ2-2	few	TRBV5-1
TGTGCCACCAGCAGAGGAGGCGGGGTAGGCGAGACCCAGTACTTC	CATSRGGGVGETQYF	NA	TRBJ2-5	NA	TRBV15
TGTGCCAGTAGTACCAGACTAGTAGGCTACAATGAGCAGTTCTTC	CASSTRLVGYNEQFF	NA	TRBJ2-1	NA	TRBV19
TGTGCCAGCCGCAACTTCAAACGGGACAATCAGCCCCAGCATTTT	CASRNFKRDNQPQHF	NA	TRBJ1-5	NA	TRBV28
TGTGCCAGCAGTGAAAGGACAGCGAATCAGCCCCAGCATTTT	CASSERTANQPQHF	NA	TRBJ1-5	NA	TRBV2
TGTGCCAGCAGCAAGGGGGGGGCCGGGGAAAAACTGTTTTTT	CASSKGGAGEKLFF	NA	TRBJ1-4	NA	TRBV28
TGCAGCGTTGGCGGCGGGACAGGTAGAAATGAGCAGTTCTTC	CSVGGGTGRNEQFF	TRBD1	TRBJ2-1	many	TRBV29-1
TGTGCCAGCAGCACGGGGGGGTCGTTGTCTAACAATGAGCAGTTCTTC	CASSTGGSLSNNEQFF	TRBD2	TRBJ2-1	NA	TRBV5-5
TGTGCCACCAGTGACCTTCATAGCGGGAGCCACCAAGAGACCCAGTACTTC	CATSDLHSGSHQETQYF	TRBD2	TRBJ2-5	NA	TRBV24-1
TGTGCCAGCAGTCTCCCGACAGGGCGGTCACCCCTCCACTTT	CASSLPTGRSPLHF	TRBD1	TRBJ1-6	few	TRBV27
TGTGCCAGCAGTTTAATCGCAGGGGTGACAGCTTTCTTT	CASSLIAGVTAFF	NA	TRBJ1-1	NA	TRBV12-3/TRBV12-4
TGTGCCAGCAGTGAAAGGGGTCGAGAGACCCAGTACTTC	CASSERGRETQYF	NA	TRBJ2-5	few	TRBV2
TGTGCCAGCAGCCAGGGGGATACGCAGTATTTT	CASSQGDTQYF	NA	TRBJ2-3	once	TRBV7-3
TGTGCCAGCAGTCAGGGGGGCCAGGGGTTTGGGGAGACCCAGTACTTC	CASSQGGQGFGETQYF	NA	TRBJ2-5	once	TRBV28
TGTGCCAGCAGCCTAATAGTACCTGTGGATGAGCAGTTCTTC	CASSLIVPVDEQFF	NA	TRBJ2-1	NA	TRBV7-2
TGTGCCAGCAGCCGGGGGGGGTACTATGGCTACACCTTC	CASSRGGYYGYTF	NA	TRBJ1-2	NA	TRBV11-2
TGTGCCAGCCGGGGAGTTGGCGACACCGGGGAGCTGTTTTTT	CASRGVGDTGELFF	NA	TRBJ2-2	NA	TRBV6-5
TGTGCCAGCAAACTAGCGGGGGCGTCGAATGAGCAGTTCTTC	CASKLAGASNEQFF	TRBD2	TRBJ2-1	once	TRBV27
TGTGCCAGCAGTTCCGGGACACACTACACTGAAGCTTTCTTT	CASSSGTHYTEAFF	NA	TRBJ1-1	NA	TRBV28
TGTGCCAGCCTGGGGGGGGGAGGCATTCAGTACTTC	CASLGGGGIQYF	TRBD2	TRBJ2-4	NA	TRBV6-5
TGTGCCAGTAGTTCACTGGACAGCCAAGAGACCCAGTACTTC	CASSSLDSQETQYF	NA	TRBJ2-5	NA	TRBV19
TGTGCCAGCAGCTTAGTCCCTAACACCGGGGAGCTGTTTTTT	CASSLVPNTGELFF	NA	TRBJ2-2	NA	TRBV11-2
TGTGCCTGGAGCAAGGGACTAGCCATGAACACCGGGGAGCTGTTTTTT	CAWSKGLAMNTGELFF	TRBD2	TRBJ2-2	NA	TRBV30
TGTGCCAGCATGGGGCGGGGGGGAAGCACAGATACGCAGTATTTT	CASMGRGGSTDTQYF	TRBD2	TRBJ2-3	NA	TRBV6-4
TGTGCCAGCAGTTTAGCTCGCTACGAGCAGTACTTC	CASSLARYEQYF	NA	TRBJ2-7	NA	TRBV12-3/TRBV12-4
TGTGCCAGCAGCAACCGACAGGGGGCGCTTGGCTACACCTTC	CASSNRQGALGYTF	TRBD1	TRBJ1-2	NA	TRBV6-6